This T cell receptor (beta chain) was captured in a study of cytomegalovirus exposure and HLA in healthy donors (dated by TCRdb to about 2017). As for the study more broadly: An earlier analysis of a few hundred of the donors reported around 280 Gb of sequence data and roughly 120 million unique TCR beta sequences obtained from 180 million or so T cells. In the later analysis, no new phenotypic data were used to find candidate immune exposures; instead, reliance was placed on TCR beta sequences and their occurrence across donors. Of the roughly 420 genotyped donors, approximately 80% were placed in the genetic ancestry cluster associated with self-reported Caucasian donors. An early release that covered 640 HLA-typed donors contained approximately 300 gigabases of sequencing data and tens of millions of unique TCR sequences. Using immunosequencing, the study profiled T cell repertoires from about 650 subjects and related those repertoires to cytomegalovirus serostatus. Alongside the repertoire data, information on donor age, sex, ethnicity and CMV serostatus was compiled. A few DR-DQ haplotypes were treated as single units for association and clustering because of strong linkage in the cohort. Every repertoire in the discovery cohort had been generated on one and the same sequencing platform. Along with the roughly 610-subject first cohort, a separate validation cohort of 120 different subjects was used. HLA typing included class I and class II loci at four-digit resolution. An earlier analysis of about 600 of the donors used high-throughput TCR beta sequencing to judge whether each TCR beta V gene segment behaved as functional or pseudogenic. Genome-wide SNP genotypes for about 65% of the 666 donors were used in a later genetic analysis, which treated that subset as a discovery cohort. The aim of the study was to test whether cataloging public T cell receptors could identify signatures of past pathogen exposure. On average, over 200,000 unique TCR beta nucleotide sequences were sequenced per donor among 300 to 500 genotyped donors of the cohort, with about 17% of those sequences being non-productive. To study patterns of TCR occurrence, a later analysis re-analyzed previously published TCR beta repertoires from 666 donors and added high-resolution HLA genotyping. High-throughput TCR immunosequencing, statistical association of individual TCRs with disease status, and machine learning were combined to predict cytomegalovirus infection status. The number of donors typed differed by locus, with roughly 629-640 for A, B, C, DRB1 and DQB1, 522 for DQA1, 600 to 610 for DPA1, and about 450 for DPB1.

Study-wide findings and limitations: The sequencing pipeline was judged likely to have produced a cluster of highly shared sequence variants as a technical artifact. A later analysis associated 16,951 TCR beta sequences with specific HLA alleles at a false discovery rate of 0.05. A later analysis found that TCR association rates varied across HLA loci, with DRB1 alleles showing the most associated TCRs and HLA-C alleles the fewest. In vitro tests confirmed that three of the cytomegalovirus-associated TCR beta chains recognize cytomegalovirus antigens. Sequencing depth was assumed to be roughly uniform across donors in the presence/absence analyses, though that assumption may not hold. HLA typing was unavailable for some donors at each locus, so association tests used only the typed subset. Cytomegalovirus status was reported to be diagnosed by the classifier with high specificity and sensitivity in both the original and validation cohorts. In a later genetic analysis, fewer N-insertions in productive TCRs were reported among donors in an Asian-associated ancestry cluster than the roughly 700-donor mean. CMV serostatus was the only immune exposure information available for the cohort. Because counts were too low, fewer than 20 rarely observed V segments, including chromosome 9 orphons, were excluded from the earlier analysis of about 500 of the donors. In a later analysis, several top co-occurrence clusters were reported to appear linked to parvovirus B19, influenza, CMV and Epstein-Barr virus. Most TCR sequences were observed very rarely across donors, whereas some public TCRs were present in many individuals. According to a later analysis, most CMV-associated TCR beta chains appeared to be HLA-restricted, and the HLA associations seemed to be driven largely by CMV exposure. Compared with equally common non-associated chains, HLA-associated TCR beta chains in a later analysis were more clonally expanded and had lower generation probabilities. The authors suggested that the approach could potentially be extended to other disease states and immunological phenotypes. In an earlier analysis of fewer than 750 of the donors, most TCR beta V segments were observed in productive rearrangements about 87% or about 30% of the time, broadly matching IMGT annotations. The study listed over 150 TCR beta chains as associated with cytomegalovirus. In this cohort, only TCR beta chains were sequenced, and detectable features were limited by the absence of alpha or paired-chain data. Linkage disequilibrium might explain the correlated functional status among segregating V segments, but an unknown experimental factor could not be excluded. When HLA alleles, especially DR and DQ, strongly co-occurred, TCR associations were difficult to assign to individual alleles. A further reported finding was that TCR beta sequences accurately predicted the HLA-A and HLA-B alleles for most subjects in the first cohort. Because the 87-base-pair reads could not distinguish some IMGT-functional V segments, including TRBV6-2 and TRBV6-3, those segments were excluded. An association between a missense DCLRE1C variant and V-gene and J-gene trimming of TCR beta chains was found in a later genetic analysis and replicated in an independent cohort.

Sequences SGHTA (CDR1) and FQGNSA (CDR2) are obtained from the germline V gene. There are 17 amino acids in the CDR3, from cysteine to phenylalanine inclusive. The only DNA kept is the CDR3, 51 bases in frame from the first base. The germline V end is reduced by 2 bases and the J end by 2 bases; junction bases left unmatched: 8. About this clone itself: It has no known antigen specificity. No much larger clonotype is one base removed from it; base qualities were not supplied.

The library was produced with the immunoSEQ multiplex PCR assay. For the multiplex PCR, a mixture combining 60 forward primers for TCR Vbeta segments and 13 reverse primers for TCR Jbeta segments was used. The CDR3 region of rearranged TCR beta genes was amplified from genomic DNA by a multiplex PCR assay. The amplified TCR beta libraries were sequenced on the Illumina HiSeq System as 87-base-pair reads. Turning to the authors' computational methods: A later analysis tallied 75 million to 85 million unique TCR beta chains across the 610 or so repertoires, and roughly 11 million of those chains were shared by two or more donors. Raw reads were error-corrected and collapsed into unique sequences with a nearest-neighbor algorithm that merged closely related sequences to remove PCR and sequencing errors. V, D and J gene segments were assigned by aligning CDR3 sequences to IMGT reference sequences. For a sequence to be retained, a match of at least six nucleotides to both a V gene segment and a J gene segment was required. A rearrangement counted as productive if the CDR3 had no stop codons and remained in frame with V and J, and every other rearrangement counted as non-productive. CDR3 was defined by IMGT convention, running from the second conserved V-encoded cysteine to the conserved J-encoded phenylalanine. The earlier analysis of 450 to 750 of the donors excluded any sequence lacking an unambiguous match to a single V gene segment. An earlier analysis of several hundred of the donors called V segments functional above 56.7% productive rearrangements and segregating when the between-donor standard deviation exceeded 5%. A statistical classification framework was built to diagnose cytomegalovirus status from the catalog of TCR beta chain sequences. V and J gene assignment, in a later analysis, came from comparing TCR nucleotide sequences with IMGT/GENE-DB human TR gene sequences. Using the TCRdist pipeline, a later analysis assigned CDR3 sequences along with most-parsimonious VDJ recombination scenarios. In a later analysis, each TCR beta chain was defined by its CDR3 amino acid sequence together with its V-gene family, and reads without a unique V-gene family were excluded. To address suspected cross-contamination and a sequencing artifact, a later analysis removed roughly 640 highly shared, low-generation-probability nucleotide sequences. In a later analysis, a clonal expansion index for each public chain was calculated from normalized within-repertoire ranks of inferred template counts. In a later analysis, generation probabilities were computed using a VDJ recombination model fitted to out-of-frame rearrangements, and the results were checked against IGoR. In a later analysis, hypergeometric tests were used to score TCR-TCR, TCR-HLA and TCR-CMV co-occurrence, with a repertoire-size bias correction applied to TCR pairs. A later analysis estimated false discovery rates by permuting HLA or CMV assignments 20 times. A later analysis grouped co-occurring TCRs with DBSCAN, adding TCRdist sequence similarity when clustering within HLA-allele-positive subsets. Repertoires with fewer than 30,000 or more than 120,000 public chains were left out of co-occurrence clustering, as were four to six repertoires with anomalous nucleotide sharing. TCRdb re-hosts the immuneACCESS table, in-frame sequences only. Its copies lack some clones; in the studies checked, an unresolved V gene accounts for under half of them, and the cause for the rest is not known. The D gene and trimming were derived from the DNA, and the V and J assignments and clone size from that table. For this sample the table gives around 190,000 clones, of which around 82% were detected only once. Around 2% of the sample comes from the top ten.

The cohort comprised around 700 healthy bone marrow donors. Cohort members were all nominally healthy when sampled, although unrecorded immune exposures were likely present. The donor tested CMV seronegative and was one of the 352 seronegative cohort members. A peripheral blood sample was collected from each donor, and TCR beta sequencing was performed on peripheral blood mononuclear cells. Genomic DNA was extracted from the blood cell samples with the Qiagen DNeasy Blood Extraction Kit. The chain is assembled from TRBV7-2 and TRBJ2-3; 9 bases in the junction line up with TRBD2. The TCR comes from a man aged 18 to 35 in good health and CMV-seronegative. Specimen: PBMCs. Read as DNA, the sequence is TGTGCCAGCAGCTTATTCGGTAGCGGGGGATCCACAGATACGCAGTATTTT. This encodes CASSLFGSGGSTDTQYF.